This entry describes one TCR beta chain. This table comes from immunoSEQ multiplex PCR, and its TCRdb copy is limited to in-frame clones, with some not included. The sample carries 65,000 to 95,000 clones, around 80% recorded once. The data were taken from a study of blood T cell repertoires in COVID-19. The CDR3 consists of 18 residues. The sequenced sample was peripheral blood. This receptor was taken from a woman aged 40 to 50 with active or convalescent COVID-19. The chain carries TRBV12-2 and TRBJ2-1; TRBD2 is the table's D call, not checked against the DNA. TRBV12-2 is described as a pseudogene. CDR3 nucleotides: TGTGCAAGTCGCTTAGATGCTTGGGGGACTACGGGGTTCAATGAGCAGTTCTTC. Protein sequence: CASRLDAWGTTGFNEQFF.